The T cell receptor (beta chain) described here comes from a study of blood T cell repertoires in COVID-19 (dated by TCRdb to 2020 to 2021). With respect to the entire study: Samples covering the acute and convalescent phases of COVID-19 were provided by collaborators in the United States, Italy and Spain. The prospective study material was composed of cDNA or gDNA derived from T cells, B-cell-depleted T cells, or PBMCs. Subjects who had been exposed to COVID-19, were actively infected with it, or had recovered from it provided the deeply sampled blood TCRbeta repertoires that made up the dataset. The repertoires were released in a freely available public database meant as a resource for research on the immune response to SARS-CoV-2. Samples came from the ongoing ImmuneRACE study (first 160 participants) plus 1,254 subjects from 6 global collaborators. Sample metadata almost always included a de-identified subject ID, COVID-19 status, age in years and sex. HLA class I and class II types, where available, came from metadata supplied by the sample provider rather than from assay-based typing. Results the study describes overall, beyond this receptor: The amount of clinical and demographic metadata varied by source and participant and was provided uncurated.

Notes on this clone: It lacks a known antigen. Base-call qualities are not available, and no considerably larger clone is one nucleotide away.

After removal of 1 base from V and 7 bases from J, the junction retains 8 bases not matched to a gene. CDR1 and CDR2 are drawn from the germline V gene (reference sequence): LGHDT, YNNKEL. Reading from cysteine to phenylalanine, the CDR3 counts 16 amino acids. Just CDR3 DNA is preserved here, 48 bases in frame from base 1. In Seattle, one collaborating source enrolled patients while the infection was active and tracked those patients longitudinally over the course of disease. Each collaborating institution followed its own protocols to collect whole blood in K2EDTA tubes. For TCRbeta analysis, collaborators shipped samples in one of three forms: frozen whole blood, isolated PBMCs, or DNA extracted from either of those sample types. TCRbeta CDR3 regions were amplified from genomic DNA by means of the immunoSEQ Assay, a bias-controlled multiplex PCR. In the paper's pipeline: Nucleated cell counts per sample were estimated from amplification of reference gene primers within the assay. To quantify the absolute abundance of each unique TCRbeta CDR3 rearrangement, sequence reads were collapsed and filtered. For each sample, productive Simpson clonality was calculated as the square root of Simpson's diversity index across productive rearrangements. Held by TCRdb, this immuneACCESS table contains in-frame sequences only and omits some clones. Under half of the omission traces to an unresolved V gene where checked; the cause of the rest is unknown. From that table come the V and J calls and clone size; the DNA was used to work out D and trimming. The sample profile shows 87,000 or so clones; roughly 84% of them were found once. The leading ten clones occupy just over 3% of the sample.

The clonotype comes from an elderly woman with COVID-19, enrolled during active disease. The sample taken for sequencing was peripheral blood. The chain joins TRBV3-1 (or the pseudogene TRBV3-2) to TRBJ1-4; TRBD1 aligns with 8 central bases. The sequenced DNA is TGTGCCAGCAGCCAAGTTCAGGGGGCTCCAGGTGAAAAACTGTTTTTT. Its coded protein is CASSQVQGAPGEKLFF.